This T cell receptor beta chain was obtained from a study of blood T cell repertoires in COVID-19. TCRdb's copy holds only in-frame clones and misses some; the assay was immunoSEQ multiplex PCR. The data contain about 32,000 clones, around 87% of them seen just once; the ten biggest clones take up over 11%. In germline, CDR1 is SGHTS, CDR2 YDEGEE. CDR3 length: 16 amino acids. Trimming cost V 2 bases and J 5 bases; bases outside gene matches: 11. The receptor's source is a man between 60 and 70 years old with active COVID-19. The specimen sequenced was peripheral blood. V gene TRBV5-8 combines with J gene TRBJ2-5, with TRBD1 matching over 8 bases. For the CDR3, the DNA is TGTGCCAGCAGCTTCAACAGGGCAGGGGGCATGGAGACCCAGTACTTC. Translation: CASSFNRAGGMETQYF.